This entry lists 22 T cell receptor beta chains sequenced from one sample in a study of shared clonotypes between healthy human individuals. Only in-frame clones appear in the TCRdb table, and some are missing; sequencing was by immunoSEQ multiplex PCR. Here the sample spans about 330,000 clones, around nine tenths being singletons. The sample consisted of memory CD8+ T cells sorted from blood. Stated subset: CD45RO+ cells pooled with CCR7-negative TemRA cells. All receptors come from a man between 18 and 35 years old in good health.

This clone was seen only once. The CDR3 DNA sequence: TGTGCCAGCTCACCACGGTTTCCAGGTCCCGAGCAGTACTTC. Amino acid sequence: CASSPRFPGPEQYF. The chain joins TRBV18 to TRBJ2-7; D is undetermined. Germline V gene sequence: CDR1 KGHSH, CDR2 LQKENI. This CDR3 is 14 amino acids long. Trimming shortened V by 1 base and J by 6 bases, and 13 bases separated the two germline ends.

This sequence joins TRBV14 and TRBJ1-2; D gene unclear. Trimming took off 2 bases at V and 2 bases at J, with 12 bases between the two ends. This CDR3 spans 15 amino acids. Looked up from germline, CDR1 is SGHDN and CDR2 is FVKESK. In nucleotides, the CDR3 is TGTGCCAGCAGCCAACTCAACAGCGTCAACTATGGCTACACCTTC. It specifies CASSQLNSVNYGYTF.

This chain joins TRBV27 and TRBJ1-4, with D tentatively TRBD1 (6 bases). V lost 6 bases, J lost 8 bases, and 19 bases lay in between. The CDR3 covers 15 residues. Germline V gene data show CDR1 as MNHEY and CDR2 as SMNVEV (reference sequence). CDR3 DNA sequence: TGTGCCAGCAGCCAAAGGGGGGCTTATAACGAAAAACTGTTTTTT. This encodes CASSQRGAYNEKLFF. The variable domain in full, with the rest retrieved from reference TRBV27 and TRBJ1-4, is EAQVTQNPRYLITVTGKKLTVTCSQNMNHEYMSWYRQDPGLGLRQIYYSMNVEVTDKGDVPEGYKVSRKEKRNFPLILESPSPNQTSLYFCASSQRGAYNEKLFFGSGTQLSVL.

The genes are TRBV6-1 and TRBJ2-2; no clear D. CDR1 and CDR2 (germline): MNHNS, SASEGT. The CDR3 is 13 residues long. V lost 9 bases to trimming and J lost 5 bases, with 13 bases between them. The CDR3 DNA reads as TGTGCCAGTAAAATCCCGGGTACCGGGGAGCTGTTTTTT. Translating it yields CASKIPGTGELFF.

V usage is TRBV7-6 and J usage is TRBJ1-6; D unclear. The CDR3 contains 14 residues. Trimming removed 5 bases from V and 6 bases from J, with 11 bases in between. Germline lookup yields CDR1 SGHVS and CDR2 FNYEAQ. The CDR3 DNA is TGTGCCAGCAGCCGCCTAGGGAGTAATTCACCCCTCCACTTT. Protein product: CASSRLGSNSPLHF.

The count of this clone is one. CDR3 sequence: CASSLEGGGETQYF. The CDR3 DNA reads as TGTGCCAGCAGCTTAGAGGGGGGAGGAGAGACCCAGTACTTC. The V and J genes are TRBV7-8 and TRBJ2-5, with D possibly being TRBD1 or TRBD2 (6 bases each). With 1 base removed from V and 4 bases from J, the gap between germline ends came to 10 bases. Germline CDR1 reads SGHVS; CDR2 reads FQNEAQ. The CDR3 consists of 14 residues.

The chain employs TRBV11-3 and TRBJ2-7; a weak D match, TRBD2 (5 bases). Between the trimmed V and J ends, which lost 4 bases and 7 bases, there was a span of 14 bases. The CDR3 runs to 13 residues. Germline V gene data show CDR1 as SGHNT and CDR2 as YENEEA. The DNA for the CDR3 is TGTGCCAGCAGCTCCCTAACGAGGGAGGAGCAGTACTTC. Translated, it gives CASSSLTREEQYF.

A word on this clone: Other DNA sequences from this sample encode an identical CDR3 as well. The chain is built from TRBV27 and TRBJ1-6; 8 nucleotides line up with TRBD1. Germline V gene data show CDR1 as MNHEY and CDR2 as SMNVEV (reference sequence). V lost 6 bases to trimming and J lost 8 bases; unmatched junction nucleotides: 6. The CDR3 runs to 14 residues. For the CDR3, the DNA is TGTGCCAGCAGACTACAGGGGGTCGATTCACCCCTCCACTTT. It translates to CASRLQGVDSPLHF.

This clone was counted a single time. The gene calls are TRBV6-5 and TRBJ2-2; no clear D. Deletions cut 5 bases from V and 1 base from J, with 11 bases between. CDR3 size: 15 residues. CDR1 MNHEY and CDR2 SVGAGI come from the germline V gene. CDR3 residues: CASSHYLRNTGELFF. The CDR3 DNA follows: TGTGCCAGCAGTCACTACTTGCGGAACACCGGGGAGCTGTTTTTT.

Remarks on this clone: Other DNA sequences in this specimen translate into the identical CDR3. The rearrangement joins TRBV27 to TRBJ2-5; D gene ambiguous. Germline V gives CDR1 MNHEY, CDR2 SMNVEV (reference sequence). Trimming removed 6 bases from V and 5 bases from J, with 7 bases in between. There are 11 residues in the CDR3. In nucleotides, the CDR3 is TGTGCCAGCAGCCTCGGGGAGACCCAGTACTTC. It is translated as CASSLGETQYF.

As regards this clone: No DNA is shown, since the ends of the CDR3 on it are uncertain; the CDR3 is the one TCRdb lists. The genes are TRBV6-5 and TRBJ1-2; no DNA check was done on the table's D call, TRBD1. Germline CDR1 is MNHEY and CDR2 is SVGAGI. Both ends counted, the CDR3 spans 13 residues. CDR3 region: CASSFGSGTGETF.

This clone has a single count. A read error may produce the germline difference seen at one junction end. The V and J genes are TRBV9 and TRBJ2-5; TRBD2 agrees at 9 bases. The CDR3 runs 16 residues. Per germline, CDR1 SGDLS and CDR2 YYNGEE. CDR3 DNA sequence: TGTGCCAGCACCGTAGGGTCTAGCGGGAACGAAGAGACCCAGTACTTC. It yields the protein CASTVGSSGNEETQYF. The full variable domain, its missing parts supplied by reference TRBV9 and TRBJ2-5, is DSGVTQTPKHLITATGQRVTLRCSPRSGDLSVYWYQQSLDQGLQFLIQYYNGEERAKGNILERFSAQQFPDLHSELNLSSLELGDSALYFCASTVGSSGNEETQYFGPGTRLLVL.

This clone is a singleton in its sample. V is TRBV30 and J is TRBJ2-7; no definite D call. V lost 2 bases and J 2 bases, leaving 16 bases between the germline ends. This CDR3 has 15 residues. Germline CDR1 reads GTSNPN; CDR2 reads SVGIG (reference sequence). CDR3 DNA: TGTGCCTGGAGTCCTGAATCGGGCCATACCTACGAGCAGTACTTC. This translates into CAWSPESGHTYEQYF.

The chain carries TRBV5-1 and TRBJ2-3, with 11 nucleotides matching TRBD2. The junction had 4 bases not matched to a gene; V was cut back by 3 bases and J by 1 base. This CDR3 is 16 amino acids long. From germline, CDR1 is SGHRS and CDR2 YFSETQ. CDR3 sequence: CASSSRLAGRTDTQYF. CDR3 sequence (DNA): TGCGCCAGCAGCTCGCGACTAGCGGGGCGCACAGATACGCAGTATTTT.

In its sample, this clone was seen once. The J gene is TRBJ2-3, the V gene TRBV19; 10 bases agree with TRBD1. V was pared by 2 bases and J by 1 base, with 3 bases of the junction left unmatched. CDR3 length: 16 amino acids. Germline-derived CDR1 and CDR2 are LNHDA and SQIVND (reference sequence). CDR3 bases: TGTGCCAGTAGTATACGACAGGGGGCGGGCACAGATACGCAGTATTTT. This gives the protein CASSIRQGAGTDTQYF.

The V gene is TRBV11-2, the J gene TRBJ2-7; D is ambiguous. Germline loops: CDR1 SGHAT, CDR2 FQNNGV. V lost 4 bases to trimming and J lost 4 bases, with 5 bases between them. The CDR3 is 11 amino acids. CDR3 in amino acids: CASSSRYEQYF. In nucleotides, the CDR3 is TGTGCCAGCAGCTCGAGGTACGAGCAGTACTTC.

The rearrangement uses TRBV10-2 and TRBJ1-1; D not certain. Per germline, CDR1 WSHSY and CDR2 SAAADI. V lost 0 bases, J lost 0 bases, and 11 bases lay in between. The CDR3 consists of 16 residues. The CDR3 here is CASSESTETLNTEAFF. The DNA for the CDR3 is TGCGCCAGCAGTGAGTCGACGGAGACTTTGAACACTGAAGCTTTCTTT.

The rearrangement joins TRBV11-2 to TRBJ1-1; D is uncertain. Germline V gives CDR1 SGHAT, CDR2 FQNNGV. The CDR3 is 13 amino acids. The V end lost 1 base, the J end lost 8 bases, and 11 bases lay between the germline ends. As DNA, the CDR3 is TGTGCCAGCAGCTTAGGGATAGGGAGCGAAGCTTTCTTT. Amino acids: CASSLGIGSEAFF. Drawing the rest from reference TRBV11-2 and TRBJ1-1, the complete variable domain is EAGVAQSPRYKIIEKRQSVAFWCNPISGHATLYWYQQILGQGPKLLIQFQNNGVVDDSQLPKDRFSAERLKGVDSTLKIQPAKLEDSAVYLCASSLGIGSEAFFGQGTRLTVV.

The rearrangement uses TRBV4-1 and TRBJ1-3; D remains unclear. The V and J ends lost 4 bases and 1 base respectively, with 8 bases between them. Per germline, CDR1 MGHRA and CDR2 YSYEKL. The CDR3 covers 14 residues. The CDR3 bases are TGCGCCAGCAGCCTTAACCCGTCTGGAAACACCATATATTTT. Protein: CASSLNPSGNTIYF.

CDR3 protein: CAWGVENSVYNEQFF. CDR3 nucleotides: TGTGCCTGGGGGGTCGAAAACTCTGTCTACAATGAGCAGTTCTTC. V gene TRBV30 combines with J gene TRBJ2-1; D is unresolved. The CDR3 is 15 amino acids. Germline assignment: CDR1 GTSNPN and CDR2 SVGIG (reference sequence). Trimming removed 5 bases from V and 3 bases from J, with 17 bases in between.

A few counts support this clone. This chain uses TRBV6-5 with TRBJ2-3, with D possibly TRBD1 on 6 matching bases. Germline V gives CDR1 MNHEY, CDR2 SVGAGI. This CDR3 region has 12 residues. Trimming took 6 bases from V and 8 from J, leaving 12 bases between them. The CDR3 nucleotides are TGTGCCAGCAGGGGGGCCGAAGGTACGCAGTATTTT. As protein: CASRGAEGTQYF.

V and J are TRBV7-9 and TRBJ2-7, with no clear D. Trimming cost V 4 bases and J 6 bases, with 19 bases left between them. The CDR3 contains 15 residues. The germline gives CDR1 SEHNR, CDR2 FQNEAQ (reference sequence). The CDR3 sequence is CASSYLSGSSGEQYF. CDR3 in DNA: TGTGCCAGCAGCTACCTCTCGGGTTCCTCCGGCGAGCAGTACTTC.